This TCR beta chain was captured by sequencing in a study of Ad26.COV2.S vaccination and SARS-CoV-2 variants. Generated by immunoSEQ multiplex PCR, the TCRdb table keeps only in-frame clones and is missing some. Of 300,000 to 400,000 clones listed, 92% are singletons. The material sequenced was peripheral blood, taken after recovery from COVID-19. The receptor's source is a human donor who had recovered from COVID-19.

CDR3 DNA sequence: TGTGCCAGCAGCCAAGATGCGGGGAGGGTAGGGCAGCCCCAGCATTTT. Amino acid sequence: CASSQDAGRVGQPQHF. This sequence joins TRBV4-2 and TRBJ1-5; D unclear. The CDR3 sequence is 16 residues long. CDR1 is LGHNA and CDR2 is YNFKEQ in the germline V gene. Trimming removed 0 bases from V and 7 bases from J, with 16 bases in between.